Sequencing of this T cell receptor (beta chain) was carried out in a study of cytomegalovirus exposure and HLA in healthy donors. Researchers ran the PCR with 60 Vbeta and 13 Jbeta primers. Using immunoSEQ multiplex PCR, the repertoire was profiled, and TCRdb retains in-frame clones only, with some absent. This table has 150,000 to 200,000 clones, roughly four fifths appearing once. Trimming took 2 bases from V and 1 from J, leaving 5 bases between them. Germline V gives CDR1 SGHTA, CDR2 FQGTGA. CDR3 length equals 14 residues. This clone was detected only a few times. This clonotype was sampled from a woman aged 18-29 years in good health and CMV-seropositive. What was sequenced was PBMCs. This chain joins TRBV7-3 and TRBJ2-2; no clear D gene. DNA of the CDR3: TGTGCCAGCAGCTTATACAGGAACACCGGGGAGCTGTTTTTT. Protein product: CASSLYRNTGELFF.